This T cell receptor beta chain was identified in a study of PD-L1 blockade in urothelial cancer. Looking at the study overall: Patients started atezolizumab around 2014, 1,200 mg intravenously every 3 weeks. Blood analysis took place 3 weeks (second dose) and 6 weeks after treatment start.

Time point defined: pretreatment peripheral blood. As for this clone: Its antigen is as yet unknown.

Study-wide results and caveats: Having blood TCR clonality under the median before treatment predicted better survival.

Only in-frame clones appear in the TCRdb table, and some are missing; sequencing was by immunoSEQ multiplex PCR. The table lists approximately 48,000 clones, about four fifths of them singletons, with roughly 10% in the top ten. The germline gives CDR1 MGHRA, CDR2 YSYEKL. CDR3 length: 16 residues. V was cut by 3 bases and J by 4 bases, with 15 bases left in between. This chain uses TRBV4-1 with TRBJ1-4; D possibly corresponds to TRBD1 (5 bases). Specimen: PBMCs, collected around atezolizumab (anti-PD-L1) treatment. This clonotype originated in a man aged 70 or older with urothelial cancer. The CDR3 nucleotides are TGCGCCAGCAGCCACAATGCGGACACCAATAATGAAAAACTGTTTTTT. Translation: CASSHNADTNNEKLFF.